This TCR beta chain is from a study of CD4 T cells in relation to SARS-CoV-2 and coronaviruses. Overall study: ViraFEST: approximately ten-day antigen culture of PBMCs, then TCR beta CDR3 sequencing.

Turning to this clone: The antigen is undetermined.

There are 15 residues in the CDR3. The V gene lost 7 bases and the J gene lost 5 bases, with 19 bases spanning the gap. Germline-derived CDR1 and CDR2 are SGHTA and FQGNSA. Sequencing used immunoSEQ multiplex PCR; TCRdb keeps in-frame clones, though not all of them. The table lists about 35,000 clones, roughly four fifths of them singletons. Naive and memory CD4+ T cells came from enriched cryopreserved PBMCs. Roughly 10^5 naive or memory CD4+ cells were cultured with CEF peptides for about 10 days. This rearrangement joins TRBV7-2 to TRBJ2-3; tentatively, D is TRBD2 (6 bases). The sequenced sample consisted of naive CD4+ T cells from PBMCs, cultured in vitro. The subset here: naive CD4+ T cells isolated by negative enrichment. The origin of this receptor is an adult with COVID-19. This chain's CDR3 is CASTQGPSEIDTQYF. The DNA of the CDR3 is TGTGCCAGCACCCAAGGCCCTAGCGAGATAGATACGCAGTATTTT.